The 12 T cell receptor beta chains below all came from one sample that was sequenced in a study of post-analysis software for immune sequencing data. Whole-study findings and limits: Among several TRBV segments more frequent in patients than controls were TRBV5-6, TRBV5-1 and TRBV20-1.

Which antigens these TCRs recognize remains unknown. Sequencing libraries made from TCR beta cDNA carried unique molecular identifiers. In TCRdb, the PCR reads were re-called with MiXCR into one record per CDR3 protein. The sample contains about 820,000 distinct CDR3 sequences, about 50% of which appear only once. Sequenced input: blood. These TCRs come from a girl between 10 and 17 years old with multiple sclerosis.

This chain links TRBV2 with TRBJ2-1, with 7 nucleotides matching TRBD2. Unmatched junction bases numbered 6, after V lost 3 bases and J lost 13 bases. Germline V gives CDR1 SNHLY, CDR2 FYNNEI. CDR3 length: 12 residues. The CDR3 sequence is CASSEQGREQFF. In DNA form, the CDR3 reads TGTGCCAGCAGTGAGCAAGGGAGGGAACAGTTCTTC.

In its sample, this clonotype was seen once. The chain carries TRBV4-1 and TRBJ2-2; the match to TRBD2 covers 9 bases. The V and J ends lost 0 bases and 5 bases, in that order; junction bases with no gene match: 7. The germline V gene encodes CDR1 MGHRA and CDR2 YSYEKL. The CDR3 is 17 amino acids. CDR3 protein: CASSQDPAGGRTGELFF. CDR3 sequence (DNA): TGCGCCAGCAGCCAAGATCCCGCGGGGGGGCGAACCGGGGAGCTGTTTTTT.

The V call is TRBV10-3, the J call TRBJ1-2; TRBD1 might be the D (5 bases). The CDR3 extends over 16 amino acids. V lost 5 bases to trimming and J lost 4 bases, with 20 bases between them. Germline CDR1 and CDR2: ENHRY and SYGVKD. The CDR3 DNA reads as TGTGCCATCAGTAATTTTACGGACACGCTGCTCTATGGCTACACCTTC. This gives the protein CAISNFTDTLLYGYTF.

This clonotype has a handful of counts. The chain joins TRBV13 to TRBJ2-7, with 15 positions matching TRBD2. J gave up 0 bases and V 0 bases, and 3 bases lay outside the gene matches. The CDR3 consists of 18 residues. CDR1 and CDR2 (germline): PRHDT, FYEKMQ (reference sequence). The CDR3 is CASSLGGLAGGFSYEQYF. CDR3 DNA: TGTGCCAGCAGCTTAGGAGGACTAGCGGGAGGGTTCTCCTACGAGCAGTACTTC.

This chain joins TRBV7-9 and TRBJ1-1; D remains ambiguous. The CDR3 length is 13 residues. Looked up from germline, CDR1 is SEHNR and CDR2 is FQNEAQ (reference sequence). Trimming pared 3 bases from V and 1 base from J, leaving 6 bases between. CDR3: CASSFLQNTEAFF. The DNA for the CDR3 is TGTGCCAGCAGCTTCCTACAGAACACTGAAGCTTTCTTT.

A word on this clonotype: At one of its ends the junction is not consistent with the germline gene, which may arise from a read error. V is TRBV25-1 and J is TRBJ2-2; D is possibly TRBD1 or TRBD2 (5 bases each). Germline loops: CDR1 MGHDK, CDR2 SYGVNS. The CDR3 sequence is 17 residues long. The chain's CDR3 is CASSEPPGQSSTGERFF. CDR3 DNA: TGTGCCAGCAGTGAGCCCCCGGGGCAGTCCTCCACCGGGGAGCGGTTTTTT.

The chain couples TRBV6-2 or TRBV6-3 to TRBJ2-4, with 8 bases that match TRBD1. Matching the DNA end better, TRBJ2-7 makes the J call doubtful. Germline loops: CDR1 MNHEY, CDR2 SVGEGT. The CDR3 is made up of 17 amino acids. The CDR3 sequence: CASTSPGPGTGTYEQYF. The CDR3 DNA reads as TGTGCCAGCACCTCACCGGGCCCCGGGACAGGAACCTACGAGCAGTACTTC.

This clonotype was picked up a small number of times. The rearrangement joins TRBV14 to TRBJ2-7, with a possible D match to TRBD1 (6 bases). The CDR3 length is 13 residues. Germline V CDR1 and CDR2: SGHDN, FVKESK. Between the trimmed V and J ends, which lost 4 bases and 7 bases, there was a span of 14 bases. The CDR3 DNA follows: TGTGCCAGCAGCCCCTCAGCCGGGACAGAGCAGTACTTC. As protein: CASSPSAGTEQYF.

The rearrangement uses TRBV27 and TRBJ2-1, with a weak D call TRBD1 (5 bases). Trimming cost V 6 bases and J 8 bases, with 20 bases left between them. Germline-derived CDR1 and CDR2 are MNHEY and SMNVEV (reference sequence). The CDR3 contains 15 residues. The CDR3 DNA sequence: TGTGCCAGCAGCTTAAGAGTTGGGGCTGGTGATGAGCAGTTCTTC. Translating it yields CASSLRVGAGDEQFF.

This chain's CDR3 is CASSAITHRMEGYTF. CDR3 nucleotides: TGTGCCAGCAGCGCCATCACTCACCGAATGGAGGGCTACACCTTC. The chain has TRBV7-8 and TRBJ1-2; D not certain. Germline V gene lookup returns CDR1 SGHVS and CDR2 FQNEAQ. The CDR3 covers 15 residues. Trimming removed 5 bases at V and 8 bases at J, with 21 bases between.

The CDR3 loop is CASSLAEWRNNEQFF. The CDR3 region has the DNA TGTGCCAGCAGCTTAGCAGAATGGAGGAACAATGAGCAGTTCTTC. V gene TRBV7-2 combines with J gene TRBJ2-1; the D gene is possibly TRBD2 (5 bases). V lost 0 bases, J lost 5 bases, and 11 bases lay in between. Germline V lookup: CDR1 SGHTA, CDR2 FQGNSA. This CDR3 spans 15 amino acids.

The V call is TRBV20-1, the J call TRBJ1-6, with D hard to call. Trimming removed 3 bases from V and 5 bases from J, with 14 bases in between. This CDR3 spans 15 amino acids. Germline V gene lookup returns CDR1 DFQATT and CDR2 SNEGSKA (reference sequence). The CDR3 DNA sequence: TGCAGTGCTAGTGGCGAGGGTCGGGATAATTCACCCCTCCACTTT. Encoded protein: CSASGEGRDNSPLHF.